The 14 T cell receptor beta chains below were found in one sample sequenced in a study of TIL therapy for anti-PD-1-resistant metastatic lung cancer. Sequencing used immunoSEQ v3. The repertoire was sequenced with immunoSEQ multiplex PCR; TCRdb's copy has only in-frame clones and lacks some. Among about 60,000 clones listed, roughly 66% were seen once. Specified time point: pre-treatment sample, taken before nivolumab and TIL therapy. This specimen was blood, taken at baseline. The receptors originated from a person aged 25 to 85 with non-small cell lung cancer.

This chain connects TRBV29-1 to TRBJ1-4, with D possibly matching TRBD1 (5 bases). CDR3 size: 13 residues. CDR1 and CDR2 from the germline V gene are SQVTM and ANQGSEA. V was clipped by 3 bases and J by 5 bases, with 10 bases between them. The CDR3 sequence is CSVDGAGNEKLFF. CDR3 in DNA: TGCAGCGTTGATGGGGCGGGGAATGAAAAACTGTTTTTT.

This clone was counted a few times. This rearrangement joins TRBV2 to TRBJ1-4; 10 nucleotides agree with TRBD1. With 4 bases clipped from V and 8 bases from J, the junction kept 7 bases outside the gene matches. This CDR3 comprises 15 residues. The V gene's germline CDR1 is SNHLY and CDR2 FYNNEI. The CDR3 is CASSVFGTGEEKLFF. The CDR3 nucleotides read TGTGCCAGCAGTGTTTTCGGGACAGGGGAGGAAAAACTGTTTTTT.

The chain couples TRBV28 to TRBJ1-2; D is ambiguous. Trimming stripped 6 bases from V and 4 bases from J, with 18 bases between. Germline V gene data show CDR1 as MDHEN and CDR2 as SYDVKM. The CDR3 sequence is 15 residues long. The DNA of the CDR3 is TGTGCCAGCAGCACACCCTCCCGAAGTTCCTATGGCTACACCTTC. Translated, it gives CASSTPSRSSYGYTF.

The chain joins TRBV9 to TRBJ1-3, with TRBD1 as a possible D gene (5 bases). This CDR3 region has 15 residues. The ends were cut back, 2 bases at V and 0 bases at J, with 9 bases in the middle. Germline CDR1 and CDR2: SGDLS and YYNGEE. This chain's CDR3 is CASSVWGNSGNTIYF. CDR3 coding DNA: TGTGCCAGCAGCGTCTGGGGGAACTCTGGAAACACCATATATTTT. Full variable domain (rest looked up from reference TRBV9 and TRBJ1-3): DSGVTQTPKHLITATGQRVTLRCSPRSGDLSVYWYQQSLDQGLQFLIQYYNGEERAKGNILERFSAQQFPDLHSELNLSSLELGDSALYFCASSVWGNSGNTIYFGEGSWLTVV.

For this clone: Sequence at one end of the junction differs from germline and may be a read error. The J gene is TRBJ2-6, the V gene TRBV2, with D possibly TRBD2 on 5 matching bases. The germline CDR1 and CDR2 sequences are SNHLY and FYNNEI. This CDR3 region has 15 residues. The DNA for the CDR3 is TGTGCCAGCAGGGAAGAGAGGGATGGGGCCAACGTCCTGACTTTC. Amino acids: CASREERDGANVLTF.

The rearrangement joins TRBV4-1 to TRBJ1-4; D possibly corresponds to TRBD1 (5 bases). This CDR3 comprises 14 residues. Germline CDR1 reads MGHRA; CDR2 reads YSYEKL. V dropped 4 bases and J dropped 8 bases, with 14 bases sitting between them. CDR3 nucleotide sequence: TGCGCCAGCAGCCTGGGGCCGGACACCGAAAAACTGTTTTTT. Protein: CASSLGPDTEKLFF.

In its sample, this clone was seen once. The genes are TRBV15 and TRBJ2-1; TRBD2 is a possible D gene (6 bases). Trimming removed 0 bases from V and 5 bases from J, with 17 bases in between. Germline V gene data show CDR1 as LNHNV and CDR2 as YYDKDF (reference sequence). There are 17 residues in the CDR3. The chain's CDR3 is CATSREGGVPRDNEQFF. The DNA of the CDR3 is TGTGCCACCAGCAGAGAGGGCGGGGTTCCTCGGGACAATGAGCAGTTCTTC.

The rearrangement joins TRBV11-1 to TRBJ2-5, with D possibly being TRBD1 (6 bases). Per the germline V gene, CDR1 is SGHAT and CDR2 is FQDESV (reference sequence). Trimming took off 5 bases at V and 1 base at J, with 14 bases between the two ends. The CDR3 length is 15 residues. CDR3 in DNA: TGTGCCAGCAGCCCTCCAGGGACATCCCAAGAGACCCAGTACTTC. Translation gives CASSPPGTSQETQYF.

The chain combines TRBV28 with TRBJ2-5, with TRBD2 matching over 7 bases. Germline CDR1 MDHEN, CDR2 SYDVKM. CDR3 size: 13 residues. After removal of 5 bases from V and 7 bases from J, the junction contained 7 bases not matched to a gene. CDR3 sequence: CASSLAEGGTQYF. CDR3 sequence (DNA): TGTGCCAGCAGTCTAGCGGAGGGAGGGACCCAGTACTTC.

The chain recombines TRBV30 with TRBJ1-6; TRBD1 aligns across 7 bases. CDR1 GTSNPN and CDR2 SVGIG come from the germline V gene (reference sequence). With 1 base clipped from V and 7 bases from J, the junction kept 13 bases outside the gene matches. CDR3 size: 17 residues. The CDR3 region is CAWSGIMRDRENSPLHF. CDR3 DNA sequence: TGTGCCTGGAGTGGGATAATGAGGGACAGAGAAAATTCACCCCTCCACTTT.

This sequence joins TRBV11-3 and TRBJ2-1, with no clear D. Germline V lookup: CDR1 SGHNT, CDR2 YENEEA. The CDR3 spans 13 residues. Trimming removed 3 bases at V and 8 bases at J, with 11 bases between. The CDR3 reads CASSFELWDEQFF. DNA of the CDR3: TGTGCCAGCAGCTTTGAGCTCTGGGATGAGCAGTTCTTC.

The rearrangement links TRBV6-5 to TRBJ2-1; D may be TRBD1 (5 bases). V was trimmed by 7 bases and J by 0 bases, leaving 13 bases between them. The CDR3 is made up of 15 amino acids. CDR1 is MNHEY, CDR2 SVGAGI, per germline. The CDR3 protein is CASNLTGPSYNEQFF. CDR3 sequence (DNA): TGTGCCAGCAACCTAACAGGTCCCTCCTACAATGAGCAGTTCTTC.

This rearrangement joins TRBV30 to TRBJ2-4, with 10 bases fitting TRBD2. The CDR3 runs to 19 residues. Trimming removed 0 bases from V and 7 bases from J; junction bases left unmatched: 18. CDR1 and CDR2 (germline): GTSNPN, SVGIG (reference sequence). In DNA, the CDR3 is TGTGCCTGGAGTGTACGGTCAGCGGGAGGGCCGTTTATTGGGAACATTCAGTACTTC. It is translated as CAWSVRSAGGPFIGNIQYF.

This chain joins TRBV19 and TRBJ2-5, with TRBD2 matching 7 bases. The J segment lost 4 bases and the V segment lost 5 bases, leaving 7 bases of the junction unmatched. The CDR3 is 14 residues long. Germline loops: CDR1 LNHDA, CDR2 SQIVND (reference sequence). The CDR3: CASSAGGGVETQYF. Written as DNA, the CDR3 is TGTGCCAGTAGTGCCGGGGGAGGGGTAGAGACCCAGTACTTC.